A selection of T cell receptor beta chains follows, all from one sample in a study of T cell changes during pregnancy in multiple sclerosis. The data were produced by immunoSEQ multiplex PCR, yet TCRdb's version contains in-frame clones alone and is incomplete. This sample has about 40,000 clones, with 85% to 95% found just once. Source: peripheral blood, taken before pregnancy. These receptors were obtained from a female donor with multiple sclerosis, enrolled in a pregnancy study. Each CDR3 is given with its conserved first and last residue. Fields, in order: CDR3 DNA, CDR3 protein, J gene, clone size, V gene, D gene. The D gene is left open where the match is weak. Clone size is not always given. Where it is, it says once, few, many or a class for expanded clones.

TGCGCCAGCAGCCCAAACCCCACTAGAGGGACTAGCACAGATACGCAGTATTTT	CASSPNPTRGTSTDTQYF	TRBJ2-3	NA	TRBV5-1	NA
TGTGCCAGCAGCTTAGATGAGTCAGGGGGCGGGGGGGCCAACGTCCTGACTTTC	CASSLDESGGGGANVLTF	TRBJ2-6	NA	TRBV7-8	TRBD1
TGTGCCAGCTCACCTACAGGGGCCCCCACAGATACGCAGTATTTT	CASSPTGAPTDTQYF	TRBJ2-3	NA	TRBV18	TRBD1
TGTGCCAGTATCCCAGGGGCGAACACCGGGGAGCTGTTTTTT	CASIPGANTGELFF	TRBJ2-2	NA	TRBV19	NA
TGTGCCAGCAGCTGGGGTGGAGGGACAGGGATCTACGAGCAGTACTTC	CASSWGGGTGIYEQYF	TRBJ2-7	NA	TRBV5-6	TRBD1
TGCGCCAGCAGCTTGGAGGGGACAGGGGAGACCCAGTACTTC	CASSLEGTGETQYF	TRBJ2-5	NA	TRBV5-1	TRBD1
TGTGCCAGCAGTTTGACTAGCGGGAGGACAGATACGCAGTATTTT	CASSLTSGRTDTQYF	TRBJ2-3	NA	TRBV6-5	TRBD2
TGCGCCAGCAGCCAAGATAGGGGCTCTGGGGCCAACGTCCTGACTTTC	CASSQDRGSGANVLTF	TRBJ2-6	once	TRBV4-3	NA
TGTGCCAGTACGCCCAGGGGGGTCTATGGCTACACCTTC	CASTPRGVYGYTF	TRBJ1-2	NA	TRBV19	TRBD1
TGTGCCATCAGTGGTTCGGGAGAAAGGAATGAGCAGTTCTTC	CAISGSGERNEQFF	TRBJ2-1	NA	TRBV10-3	NA